Listed here is a single TCR beta chain. The data derive from a study of CD8 T cells in Susac syndrome. CDR3 length equals 13 residues. V shed 7 bases and J 2 bases; nucleotides not matched to a gene: 5. The germline V gene has CDR1 SGHTA and CDR2 FQGNSA. Random hexamers were used to reverse transcribe 0.5 to 1 ug of RNA. TCRdb reprocessed the immunoSEQ multiplex PCR reads via MiXCR and lists one record per CDR3 protein. The sample lists about 150,000 distinct CDR3 sequences; 94% were seen once. The receptor was derived from a human donor with multiple sclerosis. Sequencing used CD8+ T cells from PBMCs. V gene TRBV7-2 combines with J gene TRBJ2-7; 7 nucleotides agree with TRBD2. This CDR3 reads CASTFGGAYEQYF. The CDR3 DNA is TGTGCCAGCACTTTTGGGGGGGCCTACGAGCAGTACTTC.